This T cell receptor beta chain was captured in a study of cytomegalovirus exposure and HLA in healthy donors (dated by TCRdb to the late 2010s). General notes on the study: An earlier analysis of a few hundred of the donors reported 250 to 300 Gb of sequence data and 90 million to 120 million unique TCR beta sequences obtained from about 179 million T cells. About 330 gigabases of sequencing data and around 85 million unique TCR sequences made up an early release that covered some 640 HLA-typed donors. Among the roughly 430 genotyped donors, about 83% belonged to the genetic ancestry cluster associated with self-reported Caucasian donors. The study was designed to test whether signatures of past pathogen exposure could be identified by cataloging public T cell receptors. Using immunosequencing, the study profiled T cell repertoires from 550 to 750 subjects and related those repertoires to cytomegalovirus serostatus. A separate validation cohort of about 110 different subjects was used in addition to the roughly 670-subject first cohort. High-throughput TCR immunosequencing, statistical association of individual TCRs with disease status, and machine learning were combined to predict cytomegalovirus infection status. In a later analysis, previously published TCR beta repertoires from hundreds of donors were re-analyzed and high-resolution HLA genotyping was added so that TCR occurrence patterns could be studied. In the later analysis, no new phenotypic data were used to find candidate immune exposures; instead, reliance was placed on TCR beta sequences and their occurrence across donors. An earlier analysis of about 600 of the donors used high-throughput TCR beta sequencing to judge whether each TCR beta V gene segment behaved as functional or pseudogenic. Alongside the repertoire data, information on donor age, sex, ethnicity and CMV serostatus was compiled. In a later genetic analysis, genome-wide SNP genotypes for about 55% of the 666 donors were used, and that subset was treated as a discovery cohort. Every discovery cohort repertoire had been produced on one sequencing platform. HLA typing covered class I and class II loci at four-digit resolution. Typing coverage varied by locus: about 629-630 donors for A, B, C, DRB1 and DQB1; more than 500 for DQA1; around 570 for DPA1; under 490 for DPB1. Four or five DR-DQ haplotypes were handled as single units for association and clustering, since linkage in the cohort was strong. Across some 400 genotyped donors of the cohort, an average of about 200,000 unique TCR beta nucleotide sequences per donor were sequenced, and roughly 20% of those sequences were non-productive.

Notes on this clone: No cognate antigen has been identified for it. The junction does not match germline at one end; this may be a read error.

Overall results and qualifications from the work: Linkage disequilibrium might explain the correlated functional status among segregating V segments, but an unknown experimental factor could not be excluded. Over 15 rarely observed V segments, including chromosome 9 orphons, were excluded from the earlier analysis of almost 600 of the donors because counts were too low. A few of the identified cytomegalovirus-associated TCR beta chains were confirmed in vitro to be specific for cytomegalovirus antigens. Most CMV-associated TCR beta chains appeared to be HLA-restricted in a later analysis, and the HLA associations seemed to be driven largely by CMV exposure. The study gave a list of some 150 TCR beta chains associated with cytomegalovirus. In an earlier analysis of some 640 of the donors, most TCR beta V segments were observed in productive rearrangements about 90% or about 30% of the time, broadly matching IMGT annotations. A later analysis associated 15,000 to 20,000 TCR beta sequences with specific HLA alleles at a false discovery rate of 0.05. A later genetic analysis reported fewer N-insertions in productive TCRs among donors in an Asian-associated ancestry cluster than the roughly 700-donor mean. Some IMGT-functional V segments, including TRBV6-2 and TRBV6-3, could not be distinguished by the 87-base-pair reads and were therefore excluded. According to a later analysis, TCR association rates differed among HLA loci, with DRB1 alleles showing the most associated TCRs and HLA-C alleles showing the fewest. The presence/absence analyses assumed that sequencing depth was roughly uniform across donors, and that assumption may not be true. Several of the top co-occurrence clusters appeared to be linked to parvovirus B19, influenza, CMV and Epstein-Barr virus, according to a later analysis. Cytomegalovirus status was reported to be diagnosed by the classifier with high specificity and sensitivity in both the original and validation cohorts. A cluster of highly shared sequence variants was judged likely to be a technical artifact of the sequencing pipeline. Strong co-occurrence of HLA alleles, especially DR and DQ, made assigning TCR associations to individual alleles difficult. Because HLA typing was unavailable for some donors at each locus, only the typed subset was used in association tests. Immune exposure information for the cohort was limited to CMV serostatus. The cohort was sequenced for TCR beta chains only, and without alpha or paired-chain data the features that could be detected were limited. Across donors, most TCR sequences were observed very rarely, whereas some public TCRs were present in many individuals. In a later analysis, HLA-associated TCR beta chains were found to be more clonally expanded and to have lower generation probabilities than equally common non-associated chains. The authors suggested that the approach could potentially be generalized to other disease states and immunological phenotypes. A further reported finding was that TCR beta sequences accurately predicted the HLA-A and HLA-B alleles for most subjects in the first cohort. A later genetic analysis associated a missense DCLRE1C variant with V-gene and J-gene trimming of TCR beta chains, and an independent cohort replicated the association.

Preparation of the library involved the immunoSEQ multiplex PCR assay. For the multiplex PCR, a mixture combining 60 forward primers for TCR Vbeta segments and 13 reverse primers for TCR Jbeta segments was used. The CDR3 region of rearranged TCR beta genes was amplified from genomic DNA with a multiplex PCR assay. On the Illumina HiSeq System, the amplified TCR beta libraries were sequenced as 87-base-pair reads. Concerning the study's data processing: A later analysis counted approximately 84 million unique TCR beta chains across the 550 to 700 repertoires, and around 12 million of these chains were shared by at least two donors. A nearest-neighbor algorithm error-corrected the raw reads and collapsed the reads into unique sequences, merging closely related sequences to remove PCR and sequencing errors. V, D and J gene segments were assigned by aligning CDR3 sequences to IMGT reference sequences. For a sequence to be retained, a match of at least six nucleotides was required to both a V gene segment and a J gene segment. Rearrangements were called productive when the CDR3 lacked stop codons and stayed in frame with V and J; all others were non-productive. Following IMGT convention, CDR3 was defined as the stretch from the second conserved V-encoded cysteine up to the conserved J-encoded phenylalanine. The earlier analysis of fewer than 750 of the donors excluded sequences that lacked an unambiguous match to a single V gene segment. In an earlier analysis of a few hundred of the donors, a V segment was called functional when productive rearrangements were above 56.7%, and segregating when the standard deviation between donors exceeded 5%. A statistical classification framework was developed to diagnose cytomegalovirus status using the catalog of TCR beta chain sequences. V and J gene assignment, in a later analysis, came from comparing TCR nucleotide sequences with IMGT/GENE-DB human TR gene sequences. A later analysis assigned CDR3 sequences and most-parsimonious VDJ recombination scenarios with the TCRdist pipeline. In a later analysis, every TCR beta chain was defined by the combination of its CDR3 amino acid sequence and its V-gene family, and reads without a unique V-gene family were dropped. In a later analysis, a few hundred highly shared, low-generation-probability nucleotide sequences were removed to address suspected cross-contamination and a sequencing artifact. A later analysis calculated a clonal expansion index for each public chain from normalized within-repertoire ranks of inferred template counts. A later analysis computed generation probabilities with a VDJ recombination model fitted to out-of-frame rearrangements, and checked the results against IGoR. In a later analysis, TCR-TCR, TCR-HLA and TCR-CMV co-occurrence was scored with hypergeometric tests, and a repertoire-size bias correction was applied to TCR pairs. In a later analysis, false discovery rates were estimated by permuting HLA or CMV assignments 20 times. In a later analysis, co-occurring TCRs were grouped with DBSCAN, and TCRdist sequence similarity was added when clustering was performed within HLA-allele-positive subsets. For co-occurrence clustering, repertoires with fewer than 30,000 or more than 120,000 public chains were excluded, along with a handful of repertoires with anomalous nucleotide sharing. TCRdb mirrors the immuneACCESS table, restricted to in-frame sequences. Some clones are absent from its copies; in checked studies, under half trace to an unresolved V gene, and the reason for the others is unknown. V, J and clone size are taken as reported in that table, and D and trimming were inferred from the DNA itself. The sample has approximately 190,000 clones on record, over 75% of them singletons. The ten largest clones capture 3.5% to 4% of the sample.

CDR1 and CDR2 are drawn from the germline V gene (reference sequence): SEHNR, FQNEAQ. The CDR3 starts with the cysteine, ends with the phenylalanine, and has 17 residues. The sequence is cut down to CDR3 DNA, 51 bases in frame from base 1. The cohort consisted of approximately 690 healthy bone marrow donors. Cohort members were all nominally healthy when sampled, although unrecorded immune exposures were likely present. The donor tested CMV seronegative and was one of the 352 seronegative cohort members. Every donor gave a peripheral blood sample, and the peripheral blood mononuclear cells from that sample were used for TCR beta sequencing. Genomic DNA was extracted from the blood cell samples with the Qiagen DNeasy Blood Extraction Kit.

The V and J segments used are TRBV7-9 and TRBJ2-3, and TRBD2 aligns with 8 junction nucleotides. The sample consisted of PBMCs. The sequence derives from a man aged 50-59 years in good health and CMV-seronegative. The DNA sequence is TGTGCCAGCACCTTAACCCTTAGCGGGGCAAACCCAGATACGCAGTATTTT. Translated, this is CASTLTLSGANPDTQYF.